What follows are 23 T cell receptor beta chains derived from one specimen sequenced in a study of CD8 T cells in ankylosing spondylitis (dated by TCRdb to 2017 to 2019). Receptor libraries were prepared by 5' RACE. The data were produced on an Illumina HiSeq 2500. TCRdb itself trimmed the public reads at Q25 with fastp, ran MiXCR and retained productive beta chains. When rows share a CDR3 protein, they turn into one entry using the most common DNA and genes. The sample table holds a few hundred thousand distinct CDR3 sequences, of which about 20% were seen once. The top ten constitute 3.5% of the sample. The sample consisted of blood, either unsorted or a sorted T cell fraction (not recorded which). The receptors here all came from a female donor with ankylosing spondylitis or in good health (not recorded which).

This clonotype has a count of ten or more. This sequence joins TRBV10-3 and TRBJ2-7, with TRBD1 as a possible D gene (6 bases). CDR3 length equals 12 residues. Trimming took off 10 bases at V and 2 bases at J, with 12 bases between the two ends. Germline V gives CDR1 ENHRY, CDR2 SYGVKD. CDR3 sequence: CASNGQTYEQYF. CDR3 sequence (DNA): TGTGCCAGTAATGGACAGACCTACGAGCAGTACTTC.

The CDR3 DNA is TGCAGTGCTCGACCTTACAGGGGGGTGGACAATGAGCAGTTCTTC. It yields the protein CSARPYRGVDNEQFF. The chain is built from TRBV20-1 and TRBJ2-1; 8 positions agree with TRBD1. This CDR3 has 15 amino acids. The J segment lost 5 bases and the V segment lost 5 bases, leaving 11 bases of the junction unmatched. The germline CDR1 and CDR2 sequences are DFQATT and SNEGSKA (reference sequence).

This clonotype showed up just a few times. The chain uses TRBV10-1 and TRBJ1-2; D not certain. CDR1 and CDR2 (germline): WNHNN, SYGVQD (reference sequence). There are 15 residues in the CDR3. V gave up 3 bases and J gave up 4 bases, with 15 bases separating them. CDR3 in DNA: TGCGCCAGCAGTGACGGACCCCGAGCAGTCTATGGCTACACCTTC. As protein: CASSDGPRAVYGYTF.

V and J are TRBV27 and TRBJ2-7, with a possible D match to TRBD1 (5 bases). Germline V gene lookup returns CDR1 MNHEY and CDR2 SMNVEV (reference sequence). This CDR3 contains 14 residues. V was cut by 5 bases and J by 4 bases, with 15 bases left in between. CDR3: CASSANRNRYEQYF. Written as DNA, the CDR3 is TGTGCCAGCAGTGCCAACAGGAACCGATACGAGCAGTACTTC.

This clonotype was picked up a small number of times. The chain combines TRBV10-3 with TRBJ2-7; no reliable D call. Trimming took off 1 base at V and 0 bases at J, with 7 bases between the two ends. Germline V gene lookup returns CDR1 ENHRY and CDR2 SYGVKD. This CDR3 comprises 14 residues. This chain's CDR3 is CAISEWKASYEQYF. CDR3 DNA sequence: TGTGCCATCAGTGAGTGGAAGGCCTCCTACGAGCAGTACTTC.

This clonotype came up a few times. This chain links TRBV7-2 with TRBJ2-3, with unresolved D. Germline-derived CDR1 and CDR2 are SGHTA and FQGNSA. The CDR3 has 15 amino acids. V lost 2 bases, J lost 0 bases, and 9 bases lay in between. This chain's CDR3 is CASSLRSPSTDTQYF. The CDR3 coding sequence is TGTGCCAGCAGCTTAAGGAGCCCTAGCACAGATACGCAGTATTTT.

V usage is TRBV5-6 and J usage is TRBJ2-1; D perhaps matches TRBD2 (6 bases). CDR3 length equals 19 residues. Trimming pared 0 bases from V and 0 bases from J, leaving 19 bases between. CDR1 and CDR2 (germline): SGHDT, YYEEEE. This chain's CDR3 is CASSLEGRGIPSSYNEQFF. The CDR3 DNA reads as TGTGCCAGCAGCTTGGAAGGCCGCGGGATTCCATCCTCCTACAATGAGCAGTTCTTC.

The chain recombines TRBV12-3 or TRBV12-4 with TRBJ1-2; tentative D call: TRBD1 (5 bases). The V and J ends lost 5 bases and 8 bases respectively, with 12 bases between them. This CDR3 contains 12 residues. The CDR3 sequence is CASSARVGGYTF. CDR3 nucleotide sequence: TGTGCCAGCAGTGCCAGGGTTGGCGGCTACACCTTC.

This clonotype was picked up a small number of times. The chain combines TRBV5-1 with TRBJ2-7, with D possibly being TRBD1 or TRBD2 (5 bases each). The CDR3 totals 17 residues. Germline V gene data show CDR1 as SGHRS and CDR2 as YFSETQ. The V end lost 3 bases, the J end lost 2 bases, and 21 bases lay between the germline ends. The CDR3 DNA reads as TGCGCCAGCAGCTCCGGAATTCGGGGCCAACCACCCTACGAGCAGTACTTC. Translating it yields CASSSGIRGQPPYEQYF.

V and J are TRBV15 and TRBJ2-7; 8 positions agree with TRBD1. CDR3 length: 15 residues. Germline loops: CDR1 LNHNV, CDR2 YYDKDF (reference sequence). J was trimmed by 7 bases and V by 1 base; bases with no gene match: 9. The CDR3: CATSRGSRGLGEQYF. The CDR3 bases are TGTGCCACCAGCAGAGGGTCCAGGGGGCTTGGGGAGCAGTACTTC.

The table lists this clonotype with many counts. The gene calls are TRBV10-3 and TRBJ2-2; D is unclear. The CDR3 contains 14 residues. From germline, CDR1 is ENHRY and CDR2 SYGVKD. V was shortened by 6 bases and J by 0 bases, with 8 bases between the two germline ends. As DNA, the CDR3 is TGTGCCATCAGGGAGCAGCCGAACACCGGGGAGCTGTTTTTT. Translation: CAIREQPNTGELFF.

This clonotype was seen only a few times. The chain has TRBV7-6 and TRBJ1-1, with D perhaps TRBD1 (5 bases). Trimming took 2 bases from V and 4 from J, leaving 11 bases between them. The CDR3 is 14 residues long. Germline loops: CDR1 SGHVS, CDR2 FNYEAQ. CDR3 region: CASSLSGASTEAFF. The CDR3 nucleotides read TGTGCCAGCAGCTTATCCGGGGCGAGCACTGAAGCTTTCTTT. Based on the CDR3 plus reference TRBV7-6 and TRBJ1-1, the full variable domain is GAGVSQSPRYKVTKRGQDVALRCDPISGHVSLYWYRQALGQGPEFLTYFNYEAQQDKSGLPNDRFSAERPEGSISTLTIQRTEQRDSAMYRCASSLSGASTEAFFGQGTRLTVV.

This clonotype appeared a few times. The V call is TRBV7-9, the J call TRBJ2-3; 9 bases agree with TRBD1. Trimming cost V 5 bases and J 4 bases; bases outside gene matches: 10. This CDR3 is built from 16 residues. Germline V gene data show CDR1 as SEHNR and CDR2 as FQNEAQ (reference sequence). In nucleotides, the CDR3 is TGTGCCAGCAGCCCGGGGGACAGGGTTATTGCAGATACGCAGTATTTT. Encoded protein: CASSPGDRVIADTQYF.

This chain connects TRBV20-1 to TRBJ2-3, with 7 bases aligning to TRBD1. CDR3 length: 16 amino acids. The germline V gene encodes CDR1 DFQATT and CDR2 SNEGSKA (reference sequence). J was trimmed by 1 base and V by 3 bases; bases with no gene match: 10. The CDR3 bases are TGCAGTGCTAGTTCTCGAGCGACAGGGCGCACAGATACGCAGTATTTT. Protein product: CSASSRATGRTDTQYF.

CDR3 protein: CASGRQADGYTF. In DNA, the CDR3 is TGTGCCAGTGGGAGGCAGGCGGATGGCTACACCTTC. The chain couples TRBV19 to TRBJ1-2; D uncertain. The V gene lost 8 bases and the J gene lost 6 bases, with 13 bases spanning the gap. Germline V gives CDR1 LNHDA, CDR2 SQIVND (reference sequence). The CDR3 spans 12 residues.

This clonotype occurred a few times. The gene calls are TRBV10-3 and TRBJ1-2, with 7 bases matching TRBD1. V shed 7 bases and J 8 bases; nucleotides not matched to a gene: 10. There are 13 residues in the CDR3. Germline lookup yields CDR1 ENHRY and CDR2 SYGVKD. CDR3 sequence reads: CAITGGGGDGYTF. The CDR3 DNA sequence: TGTGCCATCACCGGAGGGGGCGGGGACGGCTACACCTTC.

This clonotype has ten or more counts. An end of the junction does not agree with germline; a read error may underlie this. This CDR3 reads CATSGELAAYNEQFF. The CDR3 nucleotides are TGTGCCACCAGCGGAGAACTAGCGGCCTACAATGAGCAGTTCTTC. The chain combines TRBV15 with TRBJ2-1; 8 nucleotides match TRBD2. The germline V gene has CDR1 LNHNV and CDR2 YYDKDF (reference sequence). The CDR3 runs to 15 residues. Together with reference TRBV15 and TRBJ2-1, the CDR3 gives the full variable domain: DAMVIQNPRYQVTQFGKPVTLSCSQTLNHNVMYWYQQKSSQAPKLLFHYYDKDFNNEADTPDNFQSRRPNTSFCFLDIRSPGLGDTAMYLCATSGELAAYNEQFFGPGTRLTVL.

The chain carries TRBV6-1 and TRBJ2-7, with 9 positions matching TRBD2. The germline V gene has CDR1 MNHNS and CDR2 SASEGT. The CDR3 has 13 residues. V lost 5 bases to trimming and J lost 6 bases; unmatched junction nucleotides: 5. The CDR3, as DNA: TGTGCCAGCAGTCAGGGACTAGCAAGCGAGCAGTACTTC. Translated: CASSQGLASEQYF.

This rearrangement joins TRBV6-2 or TRBV6-3 to TRBJ1-2; D remains unclear. V was trimmed by 7 bases and J by 4 bases, leaving 16 bases between them. This CDR3 contains 14 residues. Germline CDR1 is MNHEY and CDR2 is SVGEGT. The CDR3: CASIDSGRIYGYTF. The DNA for the CDR3 is TGTGCCAGCATCGACTCCGGGCGGATCTATGGCTACACCTTC.

This clonotype came up many times. The rearrangement links TRBV7-2 to TRBJ2-3; D unresolved. CDR1 SGHTA and CDR2 FQGNSA come from the germline V gene. V lost 0 bases and J lost 5, with 9 bases in between. The CDR3 has 14 amino acids. CDR3 coding DNA: TGTGCCAGCAGCTTAGCCTCGGCTGGAGATACGCAGTATTTT. Protein product: CASSLASAGDTQYF.

This chain connects TRBV7-2 to TRBJ2-7, with 8 positions matching TRBD2. The CDR3 length is 14 residues. Germline V gene sequence: CDR1 SGHTA, CDR2 FQGNSA. J was trimmed by 3 bases and V by 4 bases; bases with no gene match: 5. As DNA, the CDR3 is TGTGCCAGCAGCTCCGGGACTAGTCGCTACGAGCAGTACTTC. Protein: CASSSGTSRYEQYF.

This clonotype was detected a few times. The chain recombines TRBV19 with TRBJ2-7, with TRBD1 matching 8 bases. CDR1 and CDR2 from the germline V gene are LNHDA and SQIVND (reference sequence). V was clipped by 4 bases and J by 5 bases; unmatched bases: 10. CDR3 length: 15 residues. CDR3 in DNA: TGTGCCAGTAGTACGCGGGACAGGACGTCTAACGAGCAGTACTTC. This gives the protein CASSTRDRTSNEQYF.

In the case of this clonotype: One junction end does not reproduce the germline sequence, and a read error may be involved. The chain combines TRBV20-1 with TRBJ2-5; D is possibly TRBD2 (6 bases). Germline assignment: CDR1 DFQATT and CDR2 SNEGSKA (reference sequence). This CDR3 has 16 residues. CDR3 residues: CCARDGLAPNQETQYF. CDR3 in DNA: TGCTGTGCTAGAGATGGGCTAGCGCCCAACCAAGAGACCCAGTACTTC.